One sample yielded the 29 T cell receptor beta chains listed below, sequenced in a study of T cells in Graves' hyperthyroidism and ophthalmopathy. RNA transcripts yielded amplified TCR beta CDR3 regions. The TCR CDR3 first-round RT-PCR relied on the HTBI primer set. Each CDR3 protein gets one entry after TCRdb re-called the multiplex PCR reads with MiXCR. In the table there are 700,000 or so distinct CDR3 sequences, approximately 15% of which are singletons. The sequenced sample consisted of blood. Source of these receptors: a woman aged 50 to 60 with Graves' ophthalmopathy.

This clonotype was found many times. The chain joins TRBV28 to TRBJ1-1; no definite D call. With 6 bases removed from V and 1 base from J, the gap between germline ends came to 18 bases. The CDR3 extends over 16 amino acids. The germline CDR1 and CDR2 sequences are MDHEN and SYDVKM. The CDR3 sequence is CASRGRLWGRNTEAFF. The CDR3 coding sequence is TGTGCCAGCAGGGGCAGATTGTGGGGTCGGAACACTGAAGCTTTCTTT.

This clonotype was observed at least ten times. The genes are TRBV20-1 and TRBJ2-7; the D gene could be TRBD1 or TRBD2 (5 bases each). This CDR3 contains 14 residues. Trimming took 4 bases from V and 7 from J, leaving 20 bases between them. From germline, CDR1 is DFQATT and CDR2 SNEGSKA (reference sequence). This CDR3 reads CSAIFPGDLGEQYF. The DNA for the CDR3 is TGCAGTGCTATCTTCCCCGGGGACCTCGGGGAGCAGTACTTC.

The chain links TRBV14 to TRBJ2-5, with 9 bases lining up with TRBD2. Germline V gene data show CDR1 as SGHDN and CDR2 as FVKESK. The CDR3 has 16 amino acids. J gave up 5 bases and V 4 bases, and 11 bases lay outside the gene matches. CDR3 nucleotides: TGTGCCAGCAGCCCACCCAGTAGCGGGAGAGGGGAGACCCAGTACTTC. Residues: CASSPPSSGRGETQYF.

About this clonotype: A single base separates this from a much larger clone, so it may be a read error. The V and J genes are TRBV5-1 and TRBJ1-2; D is unclear. Germline V gene data show CDR1 as SGHRS and CDR2 as YFSETQ. This CDR3 has 14 amino acids. CDR3 amino acids: CVSSLELGNYGYTF. The CDR3 region has the DNA TGCGTCAGCAGCTTGGAGCTGGGTAACTATGGCTACACCTTC.

This clonotype was found a few times. The chain has TRBV7-9 and TRBJ1-6; no definite D call. This CDR3 contains 15 residues. V gave up 5 bases and J gave up 10 bases, with 18 bases separating them. Germline CDR1 reads SEHNR; CDR2 reads FQNEAQ (reference sequence). The CDR3 sequence is CASSPTGPQSSPLHF. CDR3 bases: TGTGCCAGCAGCCCGACCGGGCCCCAATCCTCACCCCTCCACTTT.

This clonotype has at least ten counts. The rearrangement uses TRBV6-2 or TRBV6-3 and TRBJ2-5; TRBD2 is a possible D gene (5 bases). This CDR3 comprises 13 residues. The V gene's germline CDR1 is MNHEY and CDR2 SVGEGT. With 7 bases removed from V and 5 bases from J, the gap between germline ends came to 14 bases. In DNA, the CDR3 is TGTGCCAGCAATCCCGGGGTCGGGGAGACCCAGTACTTC. It specifies CASNPGVGETQYF.

A few counts support this clonotype. The rearrangement links TRBV5-1 to TRBJ1-6; D gene unclear. With 0 bases removed from V and 7 bases from J, the gap between germline ends came to 11 bases. The CDR3 covers 15 residues. Germline CDR1 SGHRS, CDR2 YFSETQ. CDR3: CASSLESRVNSPLHF. The CDR3 DNA reads TGCGCCAGCAGCTTGGAGAGTAGGGTAAATTCACCCCTCCACTTT.

This clonotype has a count of ten or more. The chain links TRBV3-1 to TRBJ1-1; D remains unclear. The V gene lost 2 bases and the J gene lost 6 bases, with 10 bases spanning the gap. The CDR3 has 13 residues. Germline V gives CDR1 LGHDT, CDR2 YNNKEL (reference sequence). The CDR3 DNA follows: TGTGCCAGCAGCCAATTCTTTGGCGCTGAAGCTTTCTTT. This codes for CASSQFFGAEAFF.

In this sample, this clonotype turned up a few times. This chain links TRBV10-3 with TRBJ2-4, with D possibly being TRBD2 (6 bases). The CDR3 is made up of 14 amino acids. Trimming shortened V by 2 bases and J by 8 bases, and 13 bases separated the two germline ends. The V gene's germline CDR1 is ENHRY and CDR2 SYGVKD. Here the CDR3 reads CAISEQTGEDIQYF. The CDR3 DNA reads as TGTGCCATCAGTGAGCAGACGGGGGAGGACATTCAGTACTTC.

This clonotype was recorded a few times. The chain combines TRBV14 with TRBJ1-2; D gene ambiguous. V was cut by 1 base and J by 0 bases, with 9 bases left in between. CDR3 length equals 15 residues. In germline, CDR1 is SGHDN, CDR2 FVKESK. The CDR3 protein is CASSQALHPNYGYTF. The CDR3 region has the DNA TGTGCCAGCAGCCAAGCTCTACACCCTAACTATGGCTACACCTTC.

This clonotype was seen repeatedly, ten times or more. The gene calls are TRBV6-5 and TRBJ2-1; D not certain. Germline CDR1 and CDR2: MNHEY and SVGAGI. V dropped 3 bases and J dropped 6 bases, with 9 bases sitting between them. This CDR3 region has 13 residues. The CDR3 here is CASSYTRTNEQFF. The CDR3 DNA reads as TGTGCCAGCAGTTATACAAGGACCAATGAGCAGTTCTTC.

The V gene is TRBV11-3, the J gene TRBJ2-2; 11 bases are shared with TRBD2. The V gene's germline CDR1 is SGHNT and CDR2 YENEEA. Trimming took 5 bases from V and 5 from J; bases not matched to a gene: 7. The CDR3 is 16 residues long. The CDR3 loop reads CASSPRASGRTGELFF. CDR3 DNA: TGTGCCAGCAGCCCGAGGGCTAGCGGGAGGACCGGGGAGCTGTTTTTT.

V gene TRBV20-1 combines with J gene TRBJ2-1; D is possibly TRBD1 or TRBD2 (5 bases each). Germline-derived CDR1 and CDR2 are DFQATT and SNEGSKA (reference sequence). Trimming cost V 6 bases and J 7 bases, with 19 bases left between them. This CDR3 is 14 amino acids long. In DNA, the CDR3 is TGCAGTGCCTCCCTACGCCGAGGGGTTAATGAGCAGTTCTTC. This sequence encodes CSASLRRGVNEQFF.

This clonotype was found many times. The chain employs TRBV7-9 and TRBJ1-2, with D hard to call. V lost 1 base, J lost 3 bases, and 9 bases lay in between. CDR3 length: 14 amino acids. Germline V gene sequence: CDR1 SEHNR, CDR2 FQNEAQ (reference sequence). DNA of the CDR3: TGTGCCAGCAGCTTAGGAGGCGGCTACTATGGCTACACCTTC. Translated: CASSLGGGYYGYTF.

About this clonotype itself: One base away lies a much larger clone, so this may be a sequencing read error. The chain joins TRBV5-1 to TRBJ2-7, with TRBD2 identical over 9 bases. This CDR3 region has 17 residues. In germline, CDR1 is SGHRS, CDR2 YFSETQ. Trimming removed 4 bases from V and 4 bases from J; junction bases left unmatched: 15. CDR3 DNA sequence: TGCGCCAGCAGCACGGGGGTCCCAACTAGCGGGTTTTACGAGCAGTACTTC. Amino acid sequence: CASSTGVPTSGFYEQYF.

This clonotype appeared many times. DNA of the CDR3: TGTGCCAGCAGCTCCTCCAACATCGTCCACGAGCAGTACTTC. This gives the protein CASSSSNIVHEQYF. The chain carries TRBV2 and TRBJ2-7; D is uncertain. Germline V CDR1 and CDR2: SNHLY, FYNNEI. Trimming took off 6 bases at V and 5 bases at J, with 17 bases between the two ends. CDR3 length: 14 residues.

In DNA, the CDR3 is TGTGCCAGCAGTATCCGGGACAGGGGCTACGAGCAGTTCTTC. Its protein product is CASSIRDRGYEQFF. This chain links TRBV27 with TRBJ2-1; the match to TRBD1 covers 10 bases. With V trimmed by 5 bases and J by 10 bases, 8 bases remained unmatched. The CDR3 runs to 14 residues. Germline CDR1 reads MNHEY; CDR2 reads SMNVEV (reference sequence).

This clonotype was detected ten times or more. CDR3 residues: CASSRPGEGNTIYF. The CDR3 DNA reads as TGTGCCAGCAGCCGTCCAGGGGAAGGAAACACCATATATTTT. The rearrangement uses TRBV7-6 and TRBJ1-3, with D possibly matching TRBD1 (6 bases). This CDR3 is built from 14 residues. Between the trimmed V and J ends, which lost 5 bases and 4 bases, there was a span of 12 bases. Germline CDR1 and CDR2: SGHVS and FNYEAQ. Supplemented by reference TRBV7-6 and TRBJ1-3, the full variable domain reads GAGVSQSPRYKVTKRGQDVALRCDPISGHVSLYWYRQALGQGPEFLTYFNYEAQQDKSGLPNDRFSAERPEGSISTLTIQRTEQRDSAMYRCASSRPGEGNTIYFGEGSWLTVV.

At least ten counts were recorded for this clonotype. The genes are TRBV11-3 and TRBJ2-1; a possible D gene is TRBD2 (5 bases). CDR1 and CDR2 (germline): SGHNT, YENEEA. V lost 5 bases and J 4 bases, leaving 18 bases between the germline ends. The CDR3 contains 16 residues. The CDR3 sequence is CASSTSFGRGYNEQFF. The CDR3 DNA reads as TGTGCCAGCAGCACTAGTTTCGGCCGCGGGTACAATGAGCAGTTCTTC.

This clonotype was seen a handful of times. CDR3 DNA sequence: TGTGCCAGCAGCTTGAATTTAGCGGGAGGTCGGACCGGGGAGCTGTTTTTT. Residues: CASSLNLAGGRTGELFF. The genes are TRBV7-2 and TRBJ2-2, with 10 bases identical to TRBD2. CDR1 and CDR2 (germline): SGHTA, FQGNSA. Germline trimming cut 3 bases from V and 5 bases from J; bases unmatched to any gene: 9. The CDR3 has 17 residues.

About this clonotype: This clone may be a read error of a much larger clone one base away. This chain links TRBV19 with TRBJ1-1; D possibly corresponds to TRBD1 (5 bases). V was shortened by 9 bases and J by 2 bases, with 10 bases between the two germline ends. Looked up from germline, CDR1 is LNHDA and CDR2 is SQIVND (reference sequence). The CDR3 consists of 12 residues. Here the CDR3 reads CASNDRNTEAFF. CDR3 nucleotides: TGTGCCAGCAATGACAGAAACACTGAAGCTTTCTTT.

This clonotype appeared many times. This chain uses TRBV10-3 with TRBJ2-7, with D tentatively TRBD1 or TRBD2 (5 bases each). The CDR3 length is 15 residues. Trimming removed 6 bases from V and 0 bases from J, with 15 bases in between. Germline-derived CDR1 and CDR2 are ENHRY and SYGVKD. The CDR3 sequence: CAIRGPGSASYEQYF. The CDR3 bases are TGTGCCATCAGGGGACCGGGATCAGCCTCCTACGAGCAGTACTTC.

This clonotype was recorded many times. The genes are TRBV12-3 or TRBV12-4 and TRBJ1-2; TRBD1 matches at 8 bases. This CDR3 contains 13 residues. With 6 bases clipped from V and 4 bases from J, the junction kept 4 bases outside the gene matches. CDR3 in DNA: TGTGCCAGCAGGGCCAGGGGGCTCTATGGCTACACCTTC. Its translation: CASRARGLYGYTF.

V gene TRBV10-2 combines with J gene TRBJ2-1; 10 bases align to TRBD2. CDR1 is WSHSY, CDR2 SAAADI, per germline. The CDR3 consists of 18 residues. The junction had 15 bases not matched to a gene; V was cut back by 7 bases and J by 3 bases. CDR3: CASTTGTSAKTSYNEQFF. CDR3 nucleotide sequence: TGCGCCAGCACAACCGGGACTAGCGCTAAGACCAGCTACAATGAGCAGTTCTTC.

This clonotype was seen at least ten times. The V gene is TRBV28, the J gene TRBJ2-3; 15 nucleotides align to TRBD2. The germline gives CDR1 MDHEN, CDR2 SYDVKM. The CDR3 is made up of 16 amino acids. J gave up 5 bases and V 5 bases, and 5 bases lay outside the gene matches. In DNA, the CDR3 is TGTGCCAGCAGTACACGGACTAGCGGGAGGGTAGATACGCAGTATTTT. It is translated as CASSTRTSGRVDTQYF.

This clonotype was observed a few times. V usage is TRBV19 and J usage is TRBJ2-4; 9 bases map to TRBD1. The germline V gene encodes CDR1 LNHDA and CDR2 SQIVND (reference sequence). The V segment lost 4 bases and the J segment 7 bases; nucleotides outside the gene matches: 2. The CDR3 totals 13 residues. The CDR3, as DNA: TGTGCCAGTAGTAGGGACAGGGCCAACATTCAGTACTTC. It encodes CASSRDRANIQYF.

There are many counts of this clonotype. The V call is TRBV28, the J call TRBJ2-7, with D unresolved. V was cut by 3 bases and J by 5 bases, with 8 bases left in between. Germline loops: CDR1 MDHEN, CDR2 SYDVKM. This CDR3 comprises 12 residues. This CDR3 reads CASSFNSNEQYF. CDR3 bases: TGTGCCAGCAGTTTTAACTCTAACGAGCAGTACTTC.

This clonotype was seen many times. The gene calls are TRBV20-1 and TRBJ2-7, with 7 bases that match TRBD2. The CDR3 runs 12 residues. Losses at the gene ends were 6 bases for V and 4 bases for J; bases not matched to a gene: 6. Looked up from germline, CDR1 is DFQATT and CDR2 is SNEGSKA (reference sequence). The CDR3 here is CSAAGVVYEQYF. CDR3 bases: TGCAGTGCGGCGGGAGTTGTGTACGAGCAGTACTTC.

In regard to this clonotype: Given the absence of the conserved phenylalanine or tryptophan at the CDR3 end, a read error is likely. J is TRBJ1-5 and V is TRBV28; D is ambiguous. V gave up 8 bases and J gave up 4 bases, with 6 bases separating them. Germline V lookup: CDR1 MDHEN, CDR2 SYDVKM. The CDR3 extends over 11 amino acids. The CDR3 sequence: CASSNNQPQHL. The CDR3 DNA is TGTGCCAGCTCGAATAATCAGCCCCAGCATCTT.